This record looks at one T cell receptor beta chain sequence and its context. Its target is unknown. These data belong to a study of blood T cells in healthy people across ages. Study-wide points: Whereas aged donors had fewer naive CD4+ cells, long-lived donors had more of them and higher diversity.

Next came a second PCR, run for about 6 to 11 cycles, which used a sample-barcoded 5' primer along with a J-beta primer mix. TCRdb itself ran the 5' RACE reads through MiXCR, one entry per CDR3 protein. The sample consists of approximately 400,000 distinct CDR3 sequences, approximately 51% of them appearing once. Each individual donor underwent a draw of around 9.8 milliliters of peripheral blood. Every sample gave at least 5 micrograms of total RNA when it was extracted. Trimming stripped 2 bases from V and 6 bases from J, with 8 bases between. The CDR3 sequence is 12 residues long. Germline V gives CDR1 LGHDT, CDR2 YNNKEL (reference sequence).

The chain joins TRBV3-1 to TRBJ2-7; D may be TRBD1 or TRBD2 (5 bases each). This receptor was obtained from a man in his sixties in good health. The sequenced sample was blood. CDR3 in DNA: TGTGCCAGCAGCCAATCCGGGGCCGAGCAGTACTTC. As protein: CASSQSGAEQYF.